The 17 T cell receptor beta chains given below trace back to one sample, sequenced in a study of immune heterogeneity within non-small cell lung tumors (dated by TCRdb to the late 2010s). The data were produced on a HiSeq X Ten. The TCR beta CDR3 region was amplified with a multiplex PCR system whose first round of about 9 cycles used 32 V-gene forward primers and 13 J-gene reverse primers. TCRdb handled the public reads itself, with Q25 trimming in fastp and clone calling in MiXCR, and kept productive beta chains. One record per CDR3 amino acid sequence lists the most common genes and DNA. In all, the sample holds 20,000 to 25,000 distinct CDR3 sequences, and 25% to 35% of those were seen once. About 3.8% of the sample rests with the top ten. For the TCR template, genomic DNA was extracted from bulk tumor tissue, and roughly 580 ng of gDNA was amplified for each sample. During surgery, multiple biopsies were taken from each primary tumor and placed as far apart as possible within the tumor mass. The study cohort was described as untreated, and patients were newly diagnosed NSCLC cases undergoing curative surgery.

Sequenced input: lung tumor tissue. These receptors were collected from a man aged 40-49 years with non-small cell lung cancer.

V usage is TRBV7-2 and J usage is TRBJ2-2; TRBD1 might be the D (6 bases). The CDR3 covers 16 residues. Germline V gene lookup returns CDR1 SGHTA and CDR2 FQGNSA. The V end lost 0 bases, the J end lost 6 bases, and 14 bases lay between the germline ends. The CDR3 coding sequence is TGTGCCAGCAGCTTAGCGAGCAGGGGAGAGGCCGGGGAGCTGTTTTTT. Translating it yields CASSLASRGEAGELFF.

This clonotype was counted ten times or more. The CDR3 bases are TGCGCCAGCAGCACCGGACAGGTTAAAGGGAACGAAAAACTGTTTTTT. Encoded protein: CASSTGQVKGNEKLFF. V is TRBV5-1 and J is TRBJ1-4; 7 nucleotides agree with TRBD1. The V and J ends lost 4 bases and 8 bases, in that order; junction bases with no gene match: 14. The CDR3 has 16 residues. CDR1 is SGHRS and CDR2 is YFSETQ in the germline V gene.

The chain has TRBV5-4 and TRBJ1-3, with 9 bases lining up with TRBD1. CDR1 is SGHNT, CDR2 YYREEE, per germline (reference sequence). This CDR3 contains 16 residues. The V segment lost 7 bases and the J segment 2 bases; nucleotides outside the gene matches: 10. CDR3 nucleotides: TGTGCCAGCCGCCGGGACAGGGCTTCAGCTGGAAACACCATATATTTT. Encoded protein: CASRRDRASAGNTIYF.

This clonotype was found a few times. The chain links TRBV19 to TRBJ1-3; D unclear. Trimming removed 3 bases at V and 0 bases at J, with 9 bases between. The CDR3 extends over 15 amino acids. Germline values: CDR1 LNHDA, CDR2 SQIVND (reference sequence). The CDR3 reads CASSIISDSGNTIYF. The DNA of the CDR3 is TGTGCCAGTAGTATTATTTCAGACTCTGGAAACACCATATATTTT.

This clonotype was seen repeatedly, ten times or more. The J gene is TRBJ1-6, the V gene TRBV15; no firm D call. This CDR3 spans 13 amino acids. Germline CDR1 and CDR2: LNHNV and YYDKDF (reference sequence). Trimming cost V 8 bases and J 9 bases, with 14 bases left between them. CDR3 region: CATGSSKGSPLHF. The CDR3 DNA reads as TGTGCCACCGGCTCCTCCAAGGGTTCACCCCTCCACTTT.

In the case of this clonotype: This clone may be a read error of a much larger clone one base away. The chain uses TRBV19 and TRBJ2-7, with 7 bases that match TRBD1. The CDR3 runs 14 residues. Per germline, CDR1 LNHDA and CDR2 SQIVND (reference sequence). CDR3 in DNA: TGTGTCAGTAGTATTGGACAGGAAACCTACGAGCAGTACTTC. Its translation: CVSSIGQETYEQYF.

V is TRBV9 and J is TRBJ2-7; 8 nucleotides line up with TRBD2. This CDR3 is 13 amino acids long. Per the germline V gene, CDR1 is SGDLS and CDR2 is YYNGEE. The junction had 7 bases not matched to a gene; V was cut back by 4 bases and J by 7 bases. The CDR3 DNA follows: TGTGCCAGCAGCCCCGGGGGGGCTGGAGAGCAGTACTTC. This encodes CASSPGGAGEQYF. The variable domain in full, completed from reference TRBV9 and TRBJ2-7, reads DSGVTQTPKHLITATGQRVTLRCSPRSGDLSVYWYQQSLDQGLQFLIQYYNGEERAKGNILERFSAQQFPDLHSELNLSSLELGDSALYFCASSPGGAGEQYFGPGTRLTVT.

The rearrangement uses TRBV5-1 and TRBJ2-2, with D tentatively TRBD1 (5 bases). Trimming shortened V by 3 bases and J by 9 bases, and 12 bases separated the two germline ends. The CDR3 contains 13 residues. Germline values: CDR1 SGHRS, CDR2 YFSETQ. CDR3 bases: TGCGCCAGCAGCTGGGGCCCGGGCCGGGAGCTGTTTTTT. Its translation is CASSWGPGRELFF.

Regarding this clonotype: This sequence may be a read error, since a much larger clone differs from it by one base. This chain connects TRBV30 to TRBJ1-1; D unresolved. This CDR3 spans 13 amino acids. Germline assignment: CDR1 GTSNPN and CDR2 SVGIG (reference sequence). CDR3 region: CAWRVRETTESFF. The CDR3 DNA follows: TGTGCCTGGAGAGTAAGGGAAACGACTGAATCTTTCTTT.

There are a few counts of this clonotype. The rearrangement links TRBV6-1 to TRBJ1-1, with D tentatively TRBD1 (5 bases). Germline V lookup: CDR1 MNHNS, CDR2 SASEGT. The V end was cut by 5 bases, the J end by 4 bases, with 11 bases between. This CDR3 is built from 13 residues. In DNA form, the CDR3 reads TGTGCCAGCAGTCGTCCGGGGGGCACTGAAGCTTTCTTT. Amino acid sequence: CASSRPGGTEAFF.

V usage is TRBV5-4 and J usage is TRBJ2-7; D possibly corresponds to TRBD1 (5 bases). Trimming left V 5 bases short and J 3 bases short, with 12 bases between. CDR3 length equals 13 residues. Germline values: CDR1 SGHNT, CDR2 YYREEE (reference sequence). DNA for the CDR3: TGTGCCAGCAGTCGACAGAACAACTACGAGCAGTACTTC. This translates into CASSRQNNYEQYF.

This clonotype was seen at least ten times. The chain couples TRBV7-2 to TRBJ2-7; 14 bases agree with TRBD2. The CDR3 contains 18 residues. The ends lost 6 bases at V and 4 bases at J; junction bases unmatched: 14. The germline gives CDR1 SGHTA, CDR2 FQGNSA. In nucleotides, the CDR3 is TGTGCCAGCAGTCTAAGGCCCGGGACTAGCGGGAGAGGGTACGAGCAGTACTTC. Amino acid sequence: CASSLRPGTSGRGYEQYF. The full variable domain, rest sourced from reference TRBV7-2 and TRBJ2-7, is GAGVSQSPSNKVTEKGKDVELRCDPISGHTALYWYRQSLGQGLEFLIYFQGNSAPDKSGLPSDRFSAERTGGSVSTLTIQRTQQEDSAVYLCASSLRPGTSGRGYEQYFGPGTRLTVT.

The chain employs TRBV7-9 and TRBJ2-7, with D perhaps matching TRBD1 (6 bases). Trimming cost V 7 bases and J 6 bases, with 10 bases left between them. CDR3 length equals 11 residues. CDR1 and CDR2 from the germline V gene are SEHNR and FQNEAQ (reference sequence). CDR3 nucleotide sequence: TGTGCCAGCATCCAGGGGACCGAGCAGTACTTC. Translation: CASIQGTEQYF.

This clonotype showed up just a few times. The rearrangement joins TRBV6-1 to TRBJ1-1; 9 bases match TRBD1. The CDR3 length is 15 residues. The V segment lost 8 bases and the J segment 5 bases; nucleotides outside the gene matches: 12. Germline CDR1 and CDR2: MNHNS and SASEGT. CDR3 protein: CASGTGSSKRTEAFF. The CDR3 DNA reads TGTGCCAGCGGGACAGGGAGCTCTAAGAGGACTGAAGCTTTCTTT.

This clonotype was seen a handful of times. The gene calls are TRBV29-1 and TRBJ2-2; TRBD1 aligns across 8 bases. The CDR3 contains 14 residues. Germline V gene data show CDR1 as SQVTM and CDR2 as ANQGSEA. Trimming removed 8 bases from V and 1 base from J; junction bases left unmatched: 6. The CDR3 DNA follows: TGCAGCTTTCGACAGGGGCGGAACACCGGGGAGCTGTTTTTT. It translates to CSFRQGRNTGELFF.

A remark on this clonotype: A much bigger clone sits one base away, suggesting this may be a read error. CDR3 region: CDTSRDFGGGQPQHF. In DNA, the CDR3 is TGTGACACCAGCAGAGATTTTGGGGGAGGTCAGCCCCAGCATTTT. J is TRBJ1-5 and V is TRBV15; a possible D gene is TRBD1 (5 bases). Looked up from germline, CDR1 is LNHNV and CDR2 is YYDKDF (reference sequence). The CDR3 runs 15 residues.

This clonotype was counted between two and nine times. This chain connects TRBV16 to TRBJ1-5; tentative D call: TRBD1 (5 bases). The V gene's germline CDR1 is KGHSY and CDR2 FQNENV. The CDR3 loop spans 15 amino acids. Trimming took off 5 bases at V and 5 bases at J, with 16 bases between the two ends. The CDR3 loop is CASSWGPQGDQPQHF. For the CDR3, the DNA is TGTGCCAGCAGCTGGGGACCTCAAGGGGATCAGCCCCAGCATTTT.